The 10 T cell receptor beta chains listed next were all sequenced from one sample in a study of blood T cell repertoires in COVID-19. Clones were sequenced by immunoSEQ multiplex PCR, and TCRdb holds only the in-frame ones, with some missing. Of 200,000 to 250,000 clones listed, 85% to 90% are singletons. The sample consisted of PBMCs or T cells enriched from blood (not recorded which). The receptors shown here come from a man aged 25 to 40 who had recovered from COVID-19.

The chain employs TRBV12-1 and TRBJ2-1; TRBD1 is taken as the D call from the table, unchecked against the DNA. TRBV12-1 is noted as a pseudogene. The CDR3 is 12 residues long. The CDR3 sequence is CASSFGGHEQFF. CDR3 coding DNA: TGTGCCAGCAGCTTTGGAGGACACGAGCAGTTCTTC.

In the case of this clone: The germline gene is not matched at one end of the junction; a read error may be the cause. The gene calls are TRBV6-5 and TRBJ2-1; D is undetermined. Germline-derived CDR1 and CDR2 are MNHEY and SVGAGI. The CDR3 loop spans 13 amino acids. The CDR3 reads CASSYLSDNEQFF. In nucleotides, the CDR3 is TGTGCCAGCAGTTACCTCTCCGACAATGAGCAGTTCTTC.

The chain couples TRBV4-3 to TRBJ1-5; 7 bases are shared with TRBD1. Trimming took 0 bases from V and 3 from J; bases not matched to a gene: 5. Germline loops: CDR1 LGHNA, CDR2 YSLEER. The CDR3 has 16 residues. For the CDR3, the DNA is TGCGCCAGCAGCCAAGATCAGGGGGTTAACAATCAGCCCCAGCATTTT. This encodes CASSQDQGVNNQPQHF.

The chain links TRBV11-2 to TRBJ2-4; D not resolved. Germline CDR1 SGHAT, CDR2 FQNNGV. With 1 base removed from V and 0 bases from J, the gap between germline ends came to 13 bases. The CDR3 is 17 residues long. The CDR3 bases are TGTGCCAGCAGCTTAGTGTCCAGTCCCCTAGCCAAAAACATTCAGTACTTC. As protein: CASSLVSSPLAKNIQYF.

This clone is a singleton in its sample. The CDR3 region has the DNA TGTGCCAGCAGCTTGGAAACAGGGGGAGCACCCCTCCACTTT. Protein product: CASSLETGGAPLHF. The V gene is TRBV5-5, the J gene TRBJ1-6, with 8 bases aligning to TRBD1. Germline V lookup: CDR1 SGHKS, CDR2 YYEKEE (reference sequence). The V gene end was trimmed by 0 bases and the J gene end by 11 bases; junction bases not matched to a gene: 4. CDR3 length: 14 residues.

The chain has TRBV27 and TRBJ2-1; D is ambiguous. Per the germline V gene, CDR1 is MNHEY and CDR2 is SMNVEV (reference sequence). The CDR3 sequence is 12 residues long. The V gene lost 5 bases and the J gene lost 6 bases, with 8 bases spanning the gap. CDR3 DNA: TGTGCCAGCAGTCCTTTCGGCAATGAGCAGTTCTTC. It encodes CASSPFGNEQFF.

This clone has only a few counts. The chain has TRBV12-5 and TRBJ2-1, with 10 bases that match TRBD2. The ends lost 2 bases at V and 5 bases at J; junction bases unmatched: 18. From germline, CDR1 is LGHNT and CDR2 FRNRAP. The CDR3 is made up of 20 amino acids. The CDR3 nucleotides read TGTGCTAGTGGTTTGTCTAGCGGGAGTATCGGTCTTGGGTTGGACAATGAGCAGTTCTTC. Translation: CASGLSSGSIGLGLDNEQFF. The variable domain in full, completed from reference TRBV12-5 and TRBJ2-1, reads DARVTQTPRHKVTEMGQEVTMRCQPILGHNTVFWYRQTMMQGLELLAYFRNRAPLDDSGMPKDRFSAEMPDATLATLKIQPSEPRDSAVYFCASGLSSGSIGLGLDNEQFFGPGTRLTVL.

In nucleotides, the CDR3 is TGTGCCAGCAGACCTACTAGCGGGGAGGAGACCCAGTACTTC. It encodes CASRPTSGEETQYF. The rearrangement joins TRBV7-9 to TRBJ2-5; 10 bases are a match to TRBD2. The length of the CDR3 is 14 residues. V lost 6 bases to trimming and J lost 5 bases; unmatched junction nucleotides: 6. Germline V gene lookup returns CDR1 SEHNR and CDR2 FQNEAQ (reference sequence).

This sequence joins TRBV5-8 and TRBJ1-3; 8 nucleotides match TRBD1. Germline-derived CDR1 and CDR2 are SGHTS and YDEGEE. CDR3 size: 16 residues. V lost 3 bases and J lost 4; bases outside the gene matches: 9. CDR3 nucleotides: TGTGCCAGCAGCTGGGGCAGGGGGCAGCGGGGAAACACCATATATTTT. Translation gives CASSWGRGQRGNTIYF. Supplemented by reference TRBV5-8 and TRBJ1-3, the full variable domain reads EAGVTQSPTHLIKTRGQQATLRCSPISGHTSVYWYQQALGLGLQFLLWYDEGEERNRGNFPPRFSGRQFPNYSSELNVNALELEDSALYLCASSWGRGQRGNTIYFGEGSWLTVV.

This clone was observed a single time. This chain uses TRBV5-4 with TRBJ2-3; TRBD2 matches at 8 bases. The V gene end was trimmed by 6 bases and the J gene end by 0 bases; junction bases not matched to a gene: 9. The germline V gene has CDR1 SGHNT and CDR2 YYREEE (reference sequence). The CDR3 sequence is 16 residues long. The CDR3 DNA reads as TGTGCCAGCATCCAGCCCGGGACTAGGAGCACAGATACGCAGTATTTT. Translating gives CASIQPGTRSTDTQYF.